Below, 18 T cell receptor beta chains from the same sample are listed, as sequenced in a study of cytomegalovirus exposure and HLA in healthy donors. PCR employed 60 Vbeta and 13 Jbeta primers. TCRdb keeps only in-frame clones here, not all; method: immunoSEQ multiplex PCR. The sample has 150,000 to 160,000 clones; roughly 74% are singletons. The specimen sequenced was PBMCs. These receptors were obtained from a man younger than 30 in good health and CMV-seronegative.

The chain combines TRBV7-9 with TRBJ1-2; possibly TRBD1 for D (5 bases). CDR1 and CDR2 (germline): SEHNR, FQNEAQ (reference sequence). The CDR3 is 17 residues long. The ends were cut back, 3 bases at V and 1 base at J, with 18 bases in the middle. The DNA of the CDR3 is TGTGCCAGCAGCTTCAACCGGAGGGGCCATAATAACTATGGCTACACCTTC. Translated, it gives CASSFNRRGHNNYGYTF.

There are a few counts of this clone. The rearrangement uses TRBV30 and TRBJ1-2; perhaps TRBD1 as D (6 bases). Germline loops: CDR1 GTSNPN, CDR2 SVGIG (reference sequence). Between the trimmed V and J ends, which lost 2 bases and 6 bases, there was a span of 13 bases. The CDR3 has 13 residues. Here the CDR3 DNA reads TGTGCCTGGAGTCACGGGGCAGGGGATGGCTACACCTTC. Its protein product is CAWSHGAGDGYTF.

This clone showed up just once. Within the sample, other DNA sequences also encode this same CDR3. V and J are TRBV6-4 and TRBJ1-1; 8 bases align to TRBD1. CDR1 and CDR2 (germline): MRHNA, SNTAGT. The length of the CDR3 is 15 residues. The V gene end was trimmed by 0 bases and the J gene end by 2 bases; junction bases not matched to a gene: 2. The CDR3 here is CASSDSSGGNTEAFF. CDR3 in DNA: TGTGCCAGCAGTGACTCGTCAGGGGGCAACACTGAAGCTTTCTTT.

This chain links TRBV11-2 with TRBJ2-5, with 7 bases aligning to TRBD1. The ends lost 3 bases at V and 5 bases at J; junction bases unmatched: 9. The germline gives CDR1 SGHAT, CDR2 FQNNGV. The length of the CDR3 is 15 residues. CDR3 sequence reads: CASSFRGGWGETQYF. The CDR3 coding sequence is TGTGCCAGCAGCTTTCGAGGGGGCTGGGGTGAGACCCAGTACTTC.

This clone has only one observation. V and J are TRBV10-3 and TRBJ1-2; 9 bases are shared with TRBD1. The V segment lost 6 bases and the J segment 7 bases; nucleotides outside the gene matches: 12. The germline gives CDR1 ENHRY, CDR2 SYGVKD. The CDR3 contains 15 residues. This chain's CDR3 is CAIRDPGQGIGGYTF. CDR3 coding DNA: TGTGCCATCAGGGACCCGGGACAGGGTATCGGTGGCTACACCTTC.

This chain uses TRBV6-5 with TRBJ1-2; tentatively, D is TRBD1 (5 bases). CDR3 length: 15 residues. Germline CDR1 reads MNHEY; CDR2 reads SVGAGI. V gave up 1 base and J gave up 3 bases, with 12 bases separating them. CDR3 residues: CASSYLQGADYGYTF. The CDR3 region has the DNA TGTGCCAGCAGTTACTTACAAGGGGCGGACTATGGCTACACCTTC.

The chain uses TRBV6-1 and TRBJ1-2; no definite D call. CDR3 length: 13 amino acids. The germline V and J ends were trimmed by 1 base and 6 bases, with 9 bases remaining between them. Germline CDR1 reads MNHNS; CDR2 reads SASEGT. The CDR3 DNA follows: TGTGCCAGCAGTGAAGTAGAGGCGGATGGCTACACCTTC. Amino acids: CASSEVEADGYTF.

This rearrangement joins TRBV18 to TRBJ1-5, with D tentatively TRBD1 (6 bases). Trimming cost V 5 bases and J 0 bases, with 20 bases left between them. Germline-derived CDR1 and CDR2 are KGHSH and LQKENI. The CDR3 has 18 amino acids. CDR3 amino acids: CASSSGFRTAYSNQPQHF. Written as DNA, the CDR3 is TGTGCCAGCTCATCAGGGTTCAGGACAGCATATAGCAATCAGCCCCAGCATTTT.

The chain employs TRBV29-1 and TRBJ1-1, with a possible D match to TRBD1 (6 bases). CDR1 and CDR2 from the germline V gene are SQVTM and ANQGSEA. The CDR3 has 13 residues. Trimming removed 7 bases at V and 0 bases at J, with 12 bases between. CDR3 loop: CSAGQWMNTEAFF. Here the CDR3 DNA reads TGCAGCGCAGGACAGTGGATGAACACTGAAGCTTTCTTT.

This clone has only a few counts. V gene TRBV2 combines with J gene TRBJ2-7; D possibly corresponds to TRBD1 (5 bases). The CDR3 loop spans 12 amino acids. Trimming took off 6 bases at V and 3 bases at J, with 9 bases between the two ends. Germline V gene lookup returns CDR1 SNHLY and CDR2 FYNNEI. The chain's CDR3 is CASRSDSYEQYV. CDR3 DNA sequence: TGTGCCAGCAGATCAGACAGCTACGAGCAGTACGTC.

This chain uses TRBV6-1 with TRBJ2-5, with 7 bases fitting TRBD1. The CDR3 contains 14 residues. V lost 5 bases to trimming and J lost 4 bases; unmatched junction nucleotides: 7. Germline loops: CDR1 MNHNS, CDR2 SASEGT. The CDR3 nucleotides are TGTGCCAGCAGTAAGACAGGGTGGGGAGAGACCCAGTACTTC. Protein: CASSKTGWGETQYF.

The V and J genes are TRBV6-5 and TRBJ1-2; no reliable D call. V was pared by 0 bases and J by 4 bases, with 12 bases between. Germline V gene data show CDR1 as MNHEY and CDR2 as SVGAGI. The CDR3 sequence is 15 residues long. The CDR3 here is CASSYSPGLLYGYTF. The CDR3 bases are TGTGCCAGCAGTTACTCGCCTGGACTACTCTATGGCTACACCTTC.

The chain joins TRBV29-1 to TRBJ1-1; 7 nucleotides line up with TRBD1. Losses at the gene ends were 4 bases for V and 4 bases for J; bases not matched to a gene: 12. This CDR3 spans 15 amino acids. Germline lookup yields CDR1 SQVTM and CDR2 ANQGSEA. Written as DNA, the CDR3 is TGCAGCGTTGCCCCCAAGTTGACAGGGCCCACTGAAGCTTTCTTT. It codes for CSVAPKLTGPTEAFF.

The chain links TRBV6-1 to TRBJ2-5; D gene unclear. Germline V CDR1 and CDR2: MNHNS, SASEGT. The length of the CDR3 is 13 residues. Trimming left V 6 bases short and J 5 bases short, with 13 bases between. This CDR3 is CASRPDPRETQYF. CDR3 in DNA: TGTGCCAGCAGGCCCGATCCCAGGGAGACCCAGTACTTC.

This clone was observed a handful of times. The V call is TRBV19, the J call TRBJ2-2, with D possibly TRBD2 on 6 matching bases. The CDR3 consists of 15 residues. Germline V gene lookup returns CDR1 LNHDA and CDR2 SQIVND (reference sequence). The V gene lost 4 bases and the J gene lost 5 bases, with 14 bases spanning the gap. The CDR3 nucleotides are TGTGCCAGTAGTACCCGCGGGGTGTGGACCGGGGAGCTGTTTTTT. Residues: CASSTRGVWTGELFF.

This CDR3 reads CASSTRGTGPTDTQYF. CDR3 DNA sequence: TGTGCCAGCAGCACCCGGGGGACAGGGCCGACAGATACGCAGTATTTT. This rearrangement joins TRBV13 to TRBJ2-3; 9 positions match TRBD1. V shed 5 bases, J shed 3 bases, and the junction held 9 bases outside the gene matches. The CDR3 totals 16 residues. CDR1 is PRHDT, CDR2 FYEKMQ, per germline (reference sequence).

This chain connects TRBV15 to TRBJ2-2; the match to TRBD2 covers 9 bases. This CDR3 has 17 amino acids. The germline V gene has CDR1 LNHNV and CDR2 YYDKDF (reference sequence). Losses at the gene ends were 3 bases for V and 2 bases for J; bases not matched to a gene: 7. The CDR3 here is CATSRSLTSGNTGELFF. DNA of the CDR3: TGTGCCACCAGCAGGTCTCTGACTAGCGGCAACACCGGGGAGCTGTTTTTT.

The genes are TRBV27 and TRBJ1-1; TRBD1 is a possible D gene (6 bases). Trimming took 2 bases from V and 0 from J, leaving 16 bases between them. The CDR3 sequence is 17 residues long. Per the germline V gene, CDR1 is MNHEY and CDR2 is SMNVEV (reference sequence). CDR3: CASSLLNRQGLNTEAFF. CDR3 nucleotides: TGTGCCAGCAGTTTACTTAACCGGCAGGGGTTGAACACTGAAGCTTTCTTT.